These 6 T cell receptor beta chains were sequenced from one sample in a study of technical replicates of blood from a few donors. Only in-frame clones appear in the TCRdb table, and some are missing; sequencing was by immunoSEQ multiplex PCR. The sample yields tens of thousands of clones, roughly 94% seen once. Specimen: T cells isolated from PBMCs. The receptors originated from a human donor in good health.

The chain uses TRBV30 and TRBJ1-2; weak D call: TRBD1 (5 bases). This CDR3 spans 13 amino acids. V lost 3 bases and J lost 13, with 21 bases in between. Germline loops: CDR1 GTSNPN, CDR2 SVGIG (reference sequence). The CDR3 sequence is CAWRRPGGPGTTF. The CDR3, as DNA: TGTGCCTGGAGGAGGCCCGGGGGTCCCGGCACCACCTTC.

This chain connects TRBV4-1 to TRBJ2-7; tentative D call: TRBD1 (6 bases). The CDR3 extends over 13 amino acids. Between the trimmed V and J ends, which lost 6 bases and 2 bases, there was a span of 11 bases. Germline V gene lookup returns CDR1 MGHRA and CDR2 YSYEKL. The CDR3 nucleotides are TGCGCCAGCAGGGACGAGGGGGCCTACGAGCAGTACTTC. Protein product: CASRDEGAYEQYF.

This chain connects TRBV29-1 to TRBJ2-3, with 8 nucleotides matching TRBD2. The V gene's germline CDR1 is SQVTM and CDR2 ANQGSEA. V shed 8 bases, J shed 0 bases, and the junction held 4 bases outside the gene matches. The CDR3 contains 13 residues. The CDR3 here is CSISGTSTDTQYF. The CDR3 nucleotides are TGCAGCATTAGCGGGACTAGCACAGATACGCAGTATTTT.

V usage is TRBV10-3 and J usage is TRBJ1-1; D possibly corresponds to TRBD1 (6 bases). Germline lookup yields CDR1 ENHRY and CDR2 SYGVKD. The CDR3 has 12 amino acids. V was shortened by 11 bases and J by 3 bases, with 13 bases between the two germline ends. The CDR3 bases are TGTGCCGTAAATGGGGGCGACACTGAAGCTTTCTTT. As protein: CAVNGGDTEAFF.

The chain joins TRBV2 to TRBJ2-7, with TRBD1 as a possible D gene (6 bases). CDR3 length equals 15 residues. Germline V gene lookup returns CDR1 SNHLY and CDR2 FYNNEI. Deletions cut 3 bases from V and 7 bases from J, with 19 bases between. The CDR3 region is CASSEGFQGFYEQYF. The CDR3 coding sequence is TGTGCCAGCAGTGAGGGGTTCCAGGGGTTCTATGAGCAGTACTTC.

This chain uses TRBV5-1 with TRBJ1-1; D gene ambiguous. Germline CDR1 reads SGHRS; CDR2 reads YFSETQ. This CDR3 is built from 14 residues. The V and J ends lost 0 bases and 1 base respectively, with 7 bases between them. The CDR3 loop reads CASSLDRTNTEAFF. The CDR3 nucleotides are TGCGCCAGCAGCTTGGACAGAACGAACACTGAAGCTTTCTTT.